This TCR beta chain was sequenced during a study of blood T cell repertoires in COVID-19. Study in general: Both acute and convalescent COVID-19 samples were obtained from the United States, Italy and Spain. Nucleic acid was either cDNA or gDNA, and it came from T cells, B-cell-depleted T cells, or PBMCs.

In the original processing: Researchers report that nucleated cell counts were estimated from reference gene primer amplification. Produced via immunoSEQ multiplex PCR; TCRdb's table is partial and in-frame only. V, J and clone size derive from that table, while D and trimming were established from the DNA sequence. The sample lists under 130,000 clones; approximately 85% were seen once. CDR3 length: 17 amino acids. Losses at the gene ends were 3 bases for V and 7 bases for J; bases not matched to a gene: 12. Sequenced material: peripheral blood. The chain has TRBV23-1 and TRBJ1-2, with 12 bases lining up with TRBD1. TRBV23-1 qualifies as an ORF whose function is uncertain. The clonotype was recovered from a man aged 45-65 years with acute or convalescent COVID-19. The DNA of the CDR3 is TGCGCCAGCAGTCATGTGGGTTTGGGACAGGGGGCGCGTGGCTACACCTTC. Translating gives CASSHVGLGQGARGYTF.